This T cell receptor (beta chain) was captured by sequencing in a study of cytomegalovirus exposure and HLA in healthy donors. As to this clone: Its antigen is currently unknown.

Profiling relied on immunoSEQ multiplex PCR, and the TCRdb table lists in-frame clones only, not all of them. This sample has 250,000 to 350,000 clones, with around 90% found just once. Whole-study findings and limits: It was found in a later analysis that first-cohort TCR clusters tended to co-occur in the approximately 130 validation repertoires. For cytomegalovirus status, the classifier reportedly gave diagnoses with high specificity and sensitivity.

This clonotype was sampled from a woman in her 30s in good health and CMV-seropositive. Sequences were obtained from PBMCs.

CDR3: CASSGGTGTGNYEQYF. DNA for the CDR3: TGTGCCAGCAGCGGGGGGACCGGGACAGGGAACTACGAGCAGTACTTC. The rearrangement links TRBV9 to TRBJ2-7; 9 bases align to TRBD1. The ends lost 3 bases at V and 3 bases at J; junction bases unmatched: 10. This CDR3 is 16 amino acids long. CDR1 SGDLS and CDR2 YYNGEE come from the germline V gene.